The rows below give T cell receptor beta chains drawn from one sample of a study of beta chain features in type 1 diabetes. Sequencing was performed with immunoSEQ multiplex PCR; in TCRdb, only in-frame clones are kept and a portion is missing. The sample includes more than 300,000 clones, roughly 16% of them seen just once. Sequencing used naive CD4+ T cells from blood. These receptors were collected from a woman younger than 35 in good health. CDR3s include the opening cysteine and the closing phenylalanine or tryptophan. D genes are given only for firm matches. Not every row has a clone size; where given, it reads once, few, many or a size class.

J | V | size | length | D | DNA | CDR3
TRBJ2-5 | TRBV7-2 | NA | 15 | NA | TGTGCCAGCAGCTTAGTTTCAGGGATGTGGGAGACCCAGTACTTC | CASSLVSGMWETQYF
TRBJ2-3 | TRBV7-9 | NA | 12 | NA | TGTGCCAGCAGCTACGAAGCGGATACGCAGTATTTT | CASSYEADTQYF
TRBJ1-2 | TRBV19 | few | 14 | NA | TGTGCCAGTAGTATAATGCGAGCGAACTATGGCTACACCTTC | CASSIMRANYGYTF
TRBJ2-3 | TRBV9 | few | 16 | NA | TGTGCCAGCAGCGTAGAATCAGGGTTTAGCACAGATACGCAGTATTTT | CASSVESGFSTDTQYF
TRBJ2-1 | TRBV30 | few | 17 | TRBD2 | TGTGCCTGGAGTGAGGGGTATATTGCGGGAGAGGGTCGTGAGCAGTTCTTC | CAWSEGYIAGEGREQFF
TRBJ2-3 | TRBV19 | NA | 14 | NA | TGTGCCAGTAGTATAGATGCGAGAGGGAGTACGCAGTATTTT | CASSIDARGSTQYF
TRBJ2-1 | TRBV2 | few | 15 | TRBD2 | TGTGCCAGCAGTGTCGGGCTAGCGGGAGTAAATGAGCAGTTCTTC | CASSVGLAGVNEQFF
TRBJ1-1 | TRBV30 | few | 14 | NA | TGTGCCTGGAGTGTATCCGGTTACAGTGCTGAAGCTTTCTTT | CAWSVSGYSAEAFF
TRBJ2-7 | TRBV30 | NA | 14 | TRBD1 | TGTGCCTGGGGGAGTTGGGGACAGGTCTACGAGCAGTACTTC | CAWGSWGQVYEQYF
TRBJ2-3 | TRBV7-8 | NA | 14 | TRBD1 | TGTGCCAGCAGCTTAACAGGGGGCACAGATACGCAGTATTTT | CASSLTGGTDTQYF
TRBJ1-1 | TRBV13 | few | 14 | NA | TGTGCCAGCAGCTTATGGCTCAAGAACACTGAAGCTTTCTTT | CASSLWLKNTEAFF
TRBJ2-7 | TRBV5-1 | NA | 15 | TRBD2 | TGCGCCAGCAGCTTGGCTAGCGGGAGTCCCTACGAGCAGTACTTC | CASSLASGSPYEQYF
TRBJ1-1 | TRBV28 | few | 14 | NA | TGTGCCAGCAGGCTACAGAAGTATGGCACTGAAGCTTTCTTT | CASRLQKYGTEAFF
TRBJ2-3 | TRBV5-5 | NA | 13 | NA | TGTGCCAGCAGCTTGGAAAGGGGTGATACGCAGTATTTT | CASSLERGDTQYF
TRBJ2-7 | TRBV5-4 | few | 12 | TRBD2 | TGTGCCAGCAGCGGACTAGCATACGAGCAGTACTTC | CASSGLAYEQYF
TRBJ1-5 | TRBV18 | NA | 16 | NA | TGTGCCAGCTCACCTCAGGGGTCTAATAGCAATCAGCCCCAGCATTTT | CASSPQGSNSNQPQHF
TRBJ2-1 | TRBV9 | few | 15 | NA | TGTGCCAGCAGCGTAGACCCTATTAGTTCCGATGAGCAGTTCTTC | CASSVDPISSDEQFF
TRBJ2-1 | TRBV29-1 | NA | 11 | NA | TGCAGCGTTGTCATGTACAATGAGCAGTTCTTC | CSVVMYNEQFF
TRBJ2-3 | TRBV28 | NA | 15 | TRBD1 | TGTGCCAGCAGTTTTCCGGGACAGGGCACAGATACGCAGTATTTT | CASSFPGQGTDTQYF